This T cell receptor beta chain was sequenced for a study of T cells in localized non-small cell lung cancer. General study results and limits: Higher T cell density in the blood was associated with longer overall survival, whereas higher adjacent-lung clonality associated with shorter survival. Uninvolved adjacent lung showed higher T cell clonality than tumor. Heterogeneity remains possible, as sequencing covered one tumor region only. Detection in adjacent lung was observed for a median about 56 of the top 100 tumor clones.

This CDR3 comprises 13 residues. With 5 bases removed from V and 3 bases from J, the gap between germline ends came to 10 bases. Germline CDR1 is KGHSH and CDR2 is LQKENI. Of note for this clone: Its antigen is currently unknown.

Repertoires were generated with immunoSEQ multiplex PCR, while TCRdb's copy carries only in-frame clones and drops some. This sample has approximately 5,400 clones; approximately 34% occur once, and the top ten carry more than 8%. The starting material was lung tumor tissue, obtained before any cancer treatment. This chain links TRBV18 with TRBJ1-1; D unresolved. The TCR was taken from a male donor aged 60 or over with stage I squamous cell lung carcinoma. CDR3 nucleotides: TGTGCCAGCTCAACGGACGGGTACACTGAAGCTTTCTTT. Translating it yields CASSTDGYTEAFF.